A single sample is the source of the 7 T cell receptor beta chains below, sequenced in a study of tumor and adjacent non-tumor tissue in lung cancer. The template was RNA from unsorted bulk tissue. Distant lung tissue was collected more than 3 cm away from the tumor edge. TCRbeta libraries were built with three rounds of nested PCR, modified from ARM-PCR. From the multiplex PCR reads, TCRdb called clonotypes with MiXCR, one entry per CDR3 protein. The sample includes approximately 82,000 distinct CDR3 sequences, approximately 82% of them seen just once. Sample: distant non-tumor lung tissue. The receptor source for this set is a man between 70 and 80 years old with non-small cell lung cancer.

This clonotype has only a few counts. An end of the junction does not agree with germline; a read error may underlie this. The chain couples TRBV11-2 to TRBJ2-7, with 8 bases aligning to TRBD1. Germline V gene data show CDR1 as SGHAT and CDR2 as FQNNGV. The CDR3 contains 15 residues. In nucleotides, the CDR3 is TGTCCCAGCAGCTTACATCAGGGGGCCACCTACGAGCAGTACTTC. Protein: CPSSLHQGATYEQYF.

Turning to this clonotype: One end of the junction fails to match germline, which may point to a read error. The DNA of the CDR3 is TGTGCCAACAGCTTAGATGAGGGGGCTCCCTACGAGAAGTACTTC. Amino acid sequence: CANSLDEGAPYEKYF. The V gene is TRBV11-2, the J gene TRBJ2-7; the match to TRBD1 covers 7 bases. Germline assignment: CDR1 SGHAT and CDR2 FQNNGV. This CDR3 comprises 15 residues. Drawing the rest from reference TRBV11-2 and TRBJ2-7, the complete variable domain is EAGVAQSPRYKIIEKRQSVAFWCNPISGHATLYWYQQILGQGPKLLIQFQNNGVVDDSQLPKDRFSAERLKGVDSTLKIQPAKLEDSAVYLCANSLDEGAPYEKYFGPGTRLTVT.

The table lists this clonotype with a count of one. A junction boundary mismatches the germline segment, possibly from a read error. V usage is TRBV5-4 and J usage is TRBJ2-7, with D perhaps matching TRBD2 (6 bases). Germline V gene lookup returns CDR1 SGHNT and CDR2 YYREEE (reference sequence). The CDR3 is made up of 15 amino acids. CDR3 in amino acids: CPSSLGPGLTCEQYF. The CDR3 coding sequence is TGTCCCAGCAGTTTGGGACCGGGACTGACCTGCGAGCAGTACTTC.

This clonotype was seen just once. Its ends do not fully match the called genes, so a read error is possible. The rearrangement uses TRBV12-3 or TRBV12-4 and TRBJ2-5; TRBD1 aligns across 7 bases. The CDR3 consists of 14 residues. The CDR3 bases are TGTGTCAGCAGCCCCCGTTTCTGGGGACAGAGCCAGTACTTC. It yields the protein CVSSPRFWGQSQYF.

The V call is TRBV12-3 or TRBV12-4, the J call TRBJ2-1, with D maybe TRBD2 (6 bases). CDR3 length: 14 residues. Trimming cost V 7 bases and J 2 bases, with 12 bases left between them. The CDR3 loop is CASNEGGTYNEQFF. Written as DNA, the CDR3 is TGTGCCAGCAATGAGGGCGGGACCTACAATGAGCAGTTCTTC.

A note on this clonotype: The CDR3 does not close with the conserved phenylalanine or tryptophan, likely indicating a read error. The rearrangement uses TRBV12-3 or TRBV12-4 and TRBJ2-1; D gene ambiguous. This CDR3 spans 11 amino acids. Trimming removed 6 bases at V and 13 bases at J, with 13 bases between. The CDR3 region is CASSSLQDQFI. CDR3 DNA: TGTGCCAGCAGCTCCCTGCAGGACCAGTTCATC.

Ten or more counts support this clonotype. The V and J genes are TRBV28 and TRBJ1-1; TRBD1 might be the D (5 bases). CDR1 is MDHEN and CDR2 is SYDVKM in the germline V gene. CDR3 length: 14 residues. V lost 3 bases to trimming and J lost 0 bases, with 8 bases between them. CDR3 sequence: CASSFRGMNTEAFF. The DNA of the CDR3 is TGTGCCAGCAGTTTCCGGGGCATGAACACTGAAGCTTTCTTT.